The TCR beta chain under discussion was sequenced for a study of blood T cell repertoires in COVID-19. Across the whole study: Samples of COVID-19 (acute and convalescent) were obtained from the United States, Italy and Spain. In each case, the material was cDNA or gDNA derived from T cells, B-cell-depleted T cells, or PBMCs.

Trimming cost V 2 bases and J 5 bases, with 7 bases left between them. The germline V gene has CDR1 SNHLY and CDR2 FYNNEI. CDR3 size: 12 residues. In the source study's methods: Estimation of nucleated cell counts was performed using reference gene primer amplification. The method was immunoSEQ multiplex PCR; TCRdb's version includes in-frame clones alone and lacks a portion of them. V and J calls plus clone size are reproduced from that table; the DNA served to infer D and trimming. Seen here are 200,000 to 250,000 clones, roughly 84% observed once, and the top ten hold approximately 7.4%. This TCR derives from a woman between 45 and 60 years old with acute or convalescent COVID-19. The material sequenced was peripheral blood. The rearrangement uses TRBV2 and TRBJ2-7; D gene uncertain. The CDR3 coding sequence is TGTGCCAGCAGTGAACAGTTCCACGAGCAGTACTTC. Translation gives CASSEQFHEQYF.